The T cell receptor beta chain described here comes from a study of blood T cell repertoires in COVID-19. Study at large: Samples came from the United States, Italy and Spain, spanning acute and convalescent COVID-19. PBMCs, B-cell-depleted T cells, or T cells provided the cDNA or gDNA that made up the material.

Under the authors' procedure: Researchers report that nucleated cell counts were estimated from reference gene primer amplification. Method: immunoSEQ multiplex PCR; TCRdb's copy keeps in-frame clones and lacks some. Clonal size and the V and J genes are those of that table, whereas D and trimming came from the DNA. The sample includes 60,000 to 85,000 clones, about four fifths of them seen just once. Trimming cost V 4 bases and J 0 bases; bases outside gene matches: 2. The germline CDR1 and CDR2 sequences are SGHNT and YYREEE (reference sequence). This CDR3 is 15 amino acids long. What was sequenced was peripheral blood. The origin of this receptor is a man between 65 and 85 years old who had recovered from COVID-19. The chain links TRBV5-4 to TRBJ1-1; 11 bases match TRBD1. The CDR3 DNA sequence: TGTGCCAGCAGCGTGGACAGGGGGCTGAACACTGAAGCTTTCTTT. This sequence encodes CASSVDRGLNTEAFF.